The 5 T cell receptor beta chains reported below all come from one sample, sequenced in a study of cytomegalovirus exposure and HLA in healthy donors. PCR amplification relied on 60 Vbeta primers (plus 13 Jbeta primers). Data came from immunoSEQ multiplex PCR; TCRdb stores just in-frame clones and leaves some out. The sample contains around 130,000 clones, 75% to 85% of which appear only once. Input material: PBMCs. Every receptor here comes from a young man in good health and CMV-seronegative.

The chain couples TRBV5-1 to TRBJ2-2; D perhaps matches TRBD1 (5 bases). This CDR3 comprises 15 residues. The V end lost 2 bases, the J end lost 4 bases, and 12 bases lay between the germline ends. The V gene's germline CDR1 is SGHRS and CDR2 YFSETQ. In DNA form, the CDR3 reads TGCGCCAGCAGCTTTGGGGCAGGGCCCACCGGGGAGCTGTTTTTT. Amino acid sequence: CASSFGAGPTGELFF.

The chain couples TRBV9 to TRBJ1-1, with TRBD1 as a possible D gene (5 bases). The V end lost 4 bases, the J end lost 1 base, and 14 bases lay between the germline ends. The length of the CDR3 is 15 residues. CDR1 SGDLS and CDR2 YYNGEE come from the germline V gene. The CDR3 nucleotides read TGTGCCAGCAGCCCAACGCGCGGACAGAACACTGAAGCTTTCTTT. Translating gives CASSPTRGQNTEAFF.

In the case of this clone: This CDR3 is also generated by other DNA sequences in the sample. The chain carries TRBV4-2 and TRBJ2-3; tentatively, D is TRBD2 (6 bases). The CDR3 spans 17 residues. V was pared by 0 bases and J by 1 base, with 14 bases between. Germline loops: CDR1 LGHNA, CDR2 YNFKEQ. CDR3 region: CASSQDPAAGRTDTQYF. The CDR3 DNA sequence: TGTGCCAGCAGCCAAGATCCCGCAGCGGGCCGCACAGATACGCAGTATTTT.

This chain joins TRBV2 and TRBJ2-7; 8 nucleotides agree with TRBD1. CDR3 length: 13 residues. The V and J ends lost 6 bases and 5 bases, in that order; junction bases with no gene match: 6. In germline, CDR1 is SNHLY, CDR2 FYNNEI. CDR3 protein: CASRATGVNEQYF. The CDR3 DNA is TGTGCCAGCAGGGCGACAGGGGTAAACGAGCAGTACTTC. Variable domain in full (rest from reference TRBV2 and TRBJ2-7): EPEVTQTPSHQVTQMGQEVILRCVPISNHLYFYWYRQILGQKVEFLVSFYNNEISEKSEIFDDQFSVERPDGSNFTLKIRSTKLEDSAMYFCASRATGVNEQYFGPGTRLTVT.

The V call is TRBV20-1, the J call TRBJ2-4; possible D gene TRBD1, 5 bases. The CDR3 spans 10 residues. CDR1 is DFQATT and CDR2 is SNEGSKA in the germline V gene (reference sequence). V was pared by 6 bases and J by 8 bases, with 8 bases between. CDR3 residues: CSAGADIQYF. DNA of the CDR3: TGCAGTGCAGGGGCCGACATTCAGTACTTC.